These T cell receptor beta chains were read from a single sample in a study of cytomegalovirus exposure and HLA in healthy donors. Assay used: immunoSEQ multiplex PCR; TCRdb lists only in-frame clones, some missing. The sample consists of around 160,000 clones, roughly 80% of them appearing once. The sample comprised PBMCs. The receptor set was obtained from a woman in her thirties or forties in good health and CMV-seropositive. Both conserved end residues are part of each CDR3. The order of the fields is CDR3 DNA, CDR3 protein, J gene, clone size, D gene, V gene. The D gene is left open where the match is weak. Rows give clone size only sometimes, using once, few, many, or a class for an expanded clone.

CDR3 DNA: TGCGCCAGCAGCTCCACCGGGACAGGGACAGATACGCAGTATTTT
CDR3 protein: CASSSTGTGTDTQYF
J gene: TRBJ2-3
clone size: .
D gene: TRBD1
V gene: TRBV5-1

CDR3 DNA: TGCAGCGCCACACTTCAGGGAGGCTATGGCTACACCTTC
CDR3 protein: CSATLQGGYGYTF
J gene: TRBJ1-2
clone size: .
D gene: .
V gene: TRBV29-1

CDR3 DNA: TGTGCCAGCTATTCTAGCGGGAGGGCAGATACGCAGTATTTT
CDR3 protein: CASYSSGRADTQYF
J gene: TRBJ2-3
clone size: few
D gene: TRBD2
V gene: TRBV6-5

CDR3 DNA: TGCAGCGCTACCCTTTTCCGGGAGACCCAGTACTTC
CDR3 protein: CSATLFRETQYF
J gene: TRBJ2-5
clone size: .
D gene: .
V gene: TRBV29-1

CDR3 DNA: TGTGCCAGCAGCTTGGCAGGGTACCACGAGCAGTACTTC
CDR3 protein: CASSLAGYHEQYF
J gene: TRBJ2-7
clone size: .
D gene: .
V gene: TRBV5-4

CDR3 DNA: TGTGCCAGCAGTCGGACTGTGAACCAGCCCCAGCATTTT
CDR3 protein: CASSRTVNQPQHF
J gene: TRBJ1-5
clone size: .
D gene: .
V gene: TRBV28

CDR3 DNA: TGTGCCAGCAGCCCCCGGACAGGGGGCGGAAATACCGGGGAGCTGTTTTTT
CDR3 protein: CASSPRTGGGNTGELFF
J gene: TRBJ2-2
clone size: .
D gene: TRBD1
V gene: TRBV7-3

CDR3 DNA: TGTGCCAGCAGCGTGGGCCTAGCGGGAGGAGGAAGCTCCTACAATGAGCAGTTCTTC
CDR3 protein: CASSVGLAGGGSSYNEQFF
J gene: TRBJ2-1
clone size: .
D gene: TRBD2
V gene: TRBV9

CDR3 DNA: TGTGCCAGCAGCCGGGACAGGGGTAGAGCTTTCTTT
CDR3 protein: CASSRDRGRAFF
J gene: TRBJ1-1
clone size: .
D gene: TRBD1
V gene: TRBV13

CDR3 DNA: TGTGCCAGCACCCCAAGGCACAGGTCTAACTATGGCTACACCTTC
CDR3 protein: CASTPRHRSNYGYTF
J gene: TRBJ1-2
clone size: .
D gene: .
V gene: TRBV6-5

CDR3 DNA: TGTGCCAGCCGCAGGGGGCTCGGATCCAACTATGGCTACACCTTC
CDR3 protein: CASRRGLGSNYGYTF
J gene: TRBJ1-2
clone size: .
D gene: TRBD1
V gene: TRBV2

CDR3 DNA: TGTGCCAGCAGCTTGGTTTATGGGGGGCAAGAGACCCAGTACTTC
CDR3 protein: CASSLVYGGQETQYF
J gene: TRBJ2-5
clone size: few
D gene: .
V gene: TRBV5-5

CDR3 DNA: TGCGCCAGCAGTGATAATGGGGCCAACGTCCTGACTTTC
CDR3 protein: CASSDNGANVLTF
J gene: TRBJ2-6
clone size: .
D gene: .
V gene: TRBV10-1

CDR3 DNA: TGTGCCAGCAGCTTAGGCGGCAGGGCAGAGACCCAGTACTTC
CDR3 protein: CASSLGGRAETQYF
J gene: TRBJ2-5
clone size: .
D gene: .
V gene: TRBV7-6

CDR3 DNA: TGTGCCAGCAGCTCCATCGACAGCGACAATCAGCCCCAGCATTTT
CDR3 protein: CASSSIDSDNQPQHF
J gene: TRBJ1-5
clone size: once
D gene: .
V gene: TRBV5-5

CDR3 DNA: TGCGCCAGCAGCCAAGTGGGCGGGAGGTATAATGAGCAGTTCTTC
CDR3 protein: CASSQVGGRYNEQFF
J gene: TRBJ2-1
clone size: few
D gene: TRBD2
V gene: TRBV4-1

CDR3 DNA: TGTGCCACGCAGCTGACAGGGGTCCTCACCGGGGAGCTGTTTTTT
CDR3 protein: CATQLTGVLTGELFF
J gene: TRBJ2-2
clone size: .
D gene: TRBD1
V gene: TRBV2

CDR3 DNA: TGTGCCAGCAGACAGAACAACTACGAGCAGTACTTC
CDR3 protein: CASRQNNYEQYF
J gene: TRBJ2-7
clone size: .
D gene: .
V gene: TRBV28

CDR3 DNA: TGCAGCATTTCAGCGGGAGGGCCGGGAGATGAGCAGTTCTTC
CDR3 protein: CSISAGGPGDEQFF
J gene: TRBJ2-1
clone size: .
D gene: TRBD2
V gene: TRBV29-1

CDR3 DNA: TGTGCCAGCAGCCTTTATGGGGGGACTAATGAAAAACTGTTTTTT
CDR3 protein: CASSLYGGTNEKLFF
J gene: TRBJ1-4
clone size: .
D gene: .
V gene: TRBV6-1

CDR3 DNA: TGTGCCAGCAGCGACACAGGGGGCACGTACAATGAGCAGTTCTTC
CDR3 protein: CASSDTGGTYNEQFF
J gene: TRBJ2-1
clone size: .
D gene: TRBD1
V gene: TRBV7-9

CDR3 DNA: TGTTCCAGCAGCTTATCCGGGGAGGGGGCCAACGTCCTGACTTTC
CDR3 protein: CSSSLSGEGANVLTF
J gene: TRBJ2-6
clone size: .
D gene: .
V gene: TRBV7-9

CDR3 DNA: TGTGCCATCAGTGAAAGGGGGGGGACTAGCGCGGACTACGAGCAGTACTTC
CDR3 protein: CAISERGGTSADYEQYF
J gene: TRBJ2-7
clone size: .
D gene: TRBD2
V gene: TRBV10-3

CDR3 DNA: TGTGCCAGCAGTTTATCAGGGGGCGGGGACCTCAATGAGCAGTTCTTC
CDR3 protein: CASSLSGGGDLNEQFF
J gene: TRBJ2-1
clone size: .
D gene: .
V gene: TRBV27

CDR3 DNA: TGTGCCAGCAGTTCCCTTTCCTACGAGCAGTACTTC
CDR3 protein: CASSSLSYEQYF
J gene: TRBJ2-7
clone size: few
D gene: .
V gene: TRBV27

CDR3 DNA: TGTGCCAGCAGCTTAGTTCTTGGTGTCGGGGGTGGCTATGGCTACACCTTC
CDR3 protein: CASSLVLGVGGGYGYTF
J gene: TRBJ1-2
clone size: .
D gene: .
V gene: TRBV7-2

CDR3 DNA: TGTGCCACCAGCAGAGTGGAGGTTGGGGGGTCCGGGACCCAGTACTTC
CDR3 protein: CATSRVEVGGSGTQYF
J gene: TRBJ2-5
clone size: .
D gene: .
V gene: TRBV15

CDR3 DNA: TGTGCCAGCAGCCAAGAACTTTTAGACTCTGGAAACACCATATATTTT
CDR3 protein: CASSQELLDSGNTIYF
J gene: TRBJ1-3
clone size: few
D gene: .
V gene: TRBV4-2

CDR3 DNA: TGTGCCAGCAGAAGCACCAACTTGAACACTGAAGCTTTCTTT
CDR3 protein: CASRSTNLNTEAFF
J gene: TRBJ1-1
clone size: few
D gene: .
V gene: TRBV6-5

CDR3 DNA: TGTGCCAGCAGCTTAGGAAGCAAGGGGATGAACACTGAAGCTTTCTTT
CDR3 protein: CASSLGSKGMNTEAFF
J gene: TRBJ1-1
clone size: once
D gene: .
V gene: TRBV7-9

CDR3 DNA: TGTGCCAGCAGCTTAGTAGGGCAGGGAACGGGTTATAGCAATCAGCCCCAGCATTTT
CDR3 protein: CASSLVGQGTGYSNQPQHF
J gene: TRBJ1-5
clone size: .
D gene: .
V gene: TRBV11-1

CDR3 DNA: TGTGCCAGCAGTTTATGGACAGGGGACGGCTACACCTTC
CDR3 protein: CASSLWTGDGYTF
J gene: TRBJ1-2
clone size: .
D gene: TRBD1
V gene: TRBV27

CDR3 DNA: TGTGCCAGCAGTTTCGGAGGGCTGGGAGGGTGGAAGGGCTACACCTTC
CDR3 protein: CASSFGGLGGWKGYTF
J gene: TRBJ1-2
clone size: .
D gene: .
V gene: TRBV28

CDR3 DNA: TGTGCCAGCAGTCGGCCCGGGACAGCCTCCTACGAGCAGTACTTC
CDR3 protein: CASSRPGTASYEQYF
J gene: TRBJ2-7
clone size: .
D gene: TRBD1
V gene: TRBV28

CDR3 DNA: TGTGCCAGCAGGGTCAGGGCAGGAAGCGAGCAGTTCTTC
CDR3 protein: CASRVRAGSEQFF
J gene: TRBJ2-1
clone size: .
D gene: .
V gene: TRBV6-5

CDR3 DNA: TGTGCCAGCAGAGATGGACTAGCGGGACCCAATGAGCAGTTCTTC
CDR3 protein: CASRDGLAGPNEQFF
J gene: TRBJ2-1
clone size: .
D gene: TRBD2
V gene: TRBV6-1

CDR3 DNA: TGTGCTAGTGGTTTGGTACTAGCGGCAGGTGCCATGAACACTGAAGCTTTCTTT
CDR3 protein: CASGLVLAAGAMNTEAFF
J gene: TRBJ1-1
clone size: few
D gene: .
V gene: TRBV12-5

CDR3 DNA: TGTGCCAGTAGGTGGAGCTCTGGGGCCAACGTCCTGACTTTC
CDR3 protein: CASRWSSGANVLTF
J gene: TRBJ2-6
clone size: .
D gene: .
V gene: TRBV19

CDR3 DNA: TGTGCCAGCAGCTTACAGGTGAACACTGAAGCTTTCTTT
CDR3 protein: CASSLQVNTEAFF
J gene: TRBJ1-1
clone size: few
D gene: .
V gene: TRBV28

CDR3 DNA: TGTGCCAGCAGCCTAACAGGGGGCTGGGCTGAAGCTTTCTTT
CDR3 protein: CASSLTGGWAEAFF
J gene: TRBJ1-1
clone size: .
D gene: TRBD1
V gene: TRBV28

CDR3 DNA: TGTGCCAGTAGTATATCCGCTCCGGGACTAGCGTACCCCAGTGAGCAGTTCTTC
CDR3 protein: CASSISAPGLAYPSEQFF
J gene: TRBJ2-1
clone size: .
D gene: TRBD2
V gene: TRBV19

CDR3 DNA: TGTGCCAGCAGCTCAAGGGGAGGAGGAGCCTACAATGAGCAGTTCTTC
CDR3 protein: CASSSRGGGAYNEQFF
J gene: TRBJ2-1
clone size: .
D gene: .
V gene: TRBV7-9

CDR3 DNA: TGCGCCAGCAGCTTGGGGGTCCGACCGCTCCCGGGTTCACCCCTCCACTTT
CDR3 protein: CASSLGVRPLPGSPLHF
J gene: TRBJ1-6
clone size: .
D gene: .
V gene: TRBV5-1

CDR3 DNA: TGTGCCAGCAGCGTAGACGCAGAATTTACGAACACTGAAGCTTTCTTT
CDR3 protein: CASSVDAEFTNTEAFF
J gene: TRBJ1-1
clone size: few
D gene: .
V gene: TRBV9

CDR3 DNA: TGCGCCAGCAGCTTTTCGACAGCAACTAATGAAAAACTGTTTTTT
CDR3 protein: CASSFSTATNEKLFF
J gene: TRBJ1-4
clone size: .
D gene: .
V gene: TRBV5-1

CDR3 DNA: TGTGCCAGCACCACGGGGTTTTCGCCCCAGCATTTT
CDR3 protein: CASTTGFSPQHF
J gene: TRBJ1-5
clone size: .
D gene: .
V gene: TRBV28

CDR3 DNA: TGTGCCAGCAGCGGGGCGAACAGCTTCTATGGCTACACCTTC
CDR3 protein: CASSGANSFYGYTF
J gene: TRBJ1-2
clone size: .
D gene: .
V gene: TRBV5-8

CDR3 DNA: TGTGCCAGCCTAGAAGCGGGTGAGCAGTTCTTC
CDR3 protein: CASLEAGEQFF
J gene: TRBJ2-1
clone size: .
D gene: .
V gene: TRBV9